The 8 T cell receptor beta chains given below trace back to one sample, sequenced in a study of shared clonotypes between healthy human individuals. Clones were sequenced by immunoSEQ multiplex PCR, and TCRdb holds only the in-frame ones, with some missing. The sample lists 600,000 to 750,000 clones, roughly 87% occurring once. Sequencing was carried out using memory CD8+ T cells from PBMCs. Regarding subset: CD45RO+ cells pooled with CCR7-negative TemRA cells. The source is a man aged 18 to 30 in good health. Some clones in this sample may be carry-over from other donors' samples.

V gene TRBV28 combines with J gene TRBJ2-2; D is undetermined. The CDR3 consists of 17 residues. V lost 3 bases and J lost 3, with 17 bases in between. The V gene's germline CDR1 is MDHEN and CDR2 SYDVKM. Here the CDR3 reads CASSFHSLGIYTGELFF. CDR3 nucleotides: TGTGCCAGCAGTTTCCATTCCCTGGGCATATACACCGGGGAGCTGTTTTTT.

The CDR3 sequence: CASSLHPRGNTEAFF. CDR3 DNA sequence: TGTGCCAGCAGCCTTCATCCAAGGGGGAACACTGAAGCTTTCTTT. This rearrangement joins TRBV27 to TRBJ1-1; tentative D call: TRBD1 (5 bases). In germline, CDR1 is MNHEY, CDR2 SMNVEV (reference sequence). The V end lost 6 bases, the J end lost 1 base, and 15 bases lay between the germline ends. This CDR3 is built from 15 residues.

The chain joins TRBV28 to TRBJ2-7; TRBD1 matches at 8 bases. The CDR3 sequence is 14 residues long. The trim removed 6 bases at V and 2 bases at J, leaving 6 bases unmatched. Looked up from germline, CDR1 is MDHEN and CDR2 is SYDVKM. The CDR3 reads CASSKTGDTYEQYF. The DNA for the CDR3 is TGTGCCAGCAGCAAGACAGGGGACACCTACGAGCAGTACTTC.

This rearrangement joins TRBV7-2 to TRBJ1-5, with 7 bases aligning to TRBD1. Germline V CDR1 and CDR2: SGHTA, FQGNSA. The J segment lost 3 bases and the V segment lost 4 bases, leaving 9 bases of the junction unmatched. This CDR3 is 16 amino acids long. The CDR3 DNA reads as TGTGCCAGCAGCTCACGATCCGGGACAGACAATCAGCCCCAGCATTTT. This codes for CASSSRSGTDNQPQHF.

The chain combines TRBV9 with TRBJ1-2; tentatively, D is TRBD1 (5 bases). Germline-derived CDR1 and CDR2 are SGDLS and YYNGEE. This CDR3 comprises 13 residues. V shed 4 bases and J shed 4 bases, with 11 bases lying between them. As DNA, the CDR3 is TGTGCCAGCAGCCCCGGGGGGAGCTATGGCTACACCTTC. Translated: CASSPGGSYGYTF.

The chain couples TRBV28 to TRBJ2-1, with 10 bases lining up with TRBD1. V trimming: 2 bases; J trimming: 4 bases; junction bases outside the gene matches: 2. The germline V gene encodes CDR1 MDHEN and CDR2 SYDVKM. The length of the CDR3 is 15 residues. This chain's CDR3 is CASSLGTGEYNEQFF. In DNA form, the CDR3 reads TGTGCCAGCAGTTTAGGGACAGGGGAATACAATGAGCAGTTCTTC. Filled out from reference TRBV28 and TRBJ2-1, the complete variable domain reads DVKVTQSSRYLVKRTGEKVFLECVQDMDHENMFWYRQDPGLGLRLIYFSYDVKMKEKGDIPEGYSVSREKKERFSLILESASTNQTSMYLCASSLGTGEYNEQFFGPGTRLTVL.

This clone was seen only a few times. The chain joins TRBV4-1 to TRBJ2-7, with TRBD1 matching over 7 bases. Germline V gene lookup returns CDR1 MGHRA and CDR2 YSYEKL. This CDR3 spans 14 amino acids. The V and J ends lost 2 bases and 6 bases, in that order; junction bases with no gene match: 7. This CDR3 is CASSQKTGFGEQYF. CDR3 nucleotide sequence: TGCGCCAGCAGCCAAAAGACAGGGTTCGGCGAGCAGTACTTC.

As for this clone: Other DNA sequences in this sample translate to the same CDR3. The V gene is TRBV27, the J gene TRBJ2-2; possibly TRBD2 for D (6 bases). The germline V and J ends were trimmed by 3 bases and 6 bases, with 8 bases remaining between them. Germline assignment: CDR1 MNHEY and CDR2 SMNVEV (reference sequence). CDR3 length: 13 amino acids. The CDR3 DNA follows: TGTGCCAGCAGTTTGGCGGGACCCGGGGAGCTGTTTTTT. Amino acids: CASSLAGPGELFF.